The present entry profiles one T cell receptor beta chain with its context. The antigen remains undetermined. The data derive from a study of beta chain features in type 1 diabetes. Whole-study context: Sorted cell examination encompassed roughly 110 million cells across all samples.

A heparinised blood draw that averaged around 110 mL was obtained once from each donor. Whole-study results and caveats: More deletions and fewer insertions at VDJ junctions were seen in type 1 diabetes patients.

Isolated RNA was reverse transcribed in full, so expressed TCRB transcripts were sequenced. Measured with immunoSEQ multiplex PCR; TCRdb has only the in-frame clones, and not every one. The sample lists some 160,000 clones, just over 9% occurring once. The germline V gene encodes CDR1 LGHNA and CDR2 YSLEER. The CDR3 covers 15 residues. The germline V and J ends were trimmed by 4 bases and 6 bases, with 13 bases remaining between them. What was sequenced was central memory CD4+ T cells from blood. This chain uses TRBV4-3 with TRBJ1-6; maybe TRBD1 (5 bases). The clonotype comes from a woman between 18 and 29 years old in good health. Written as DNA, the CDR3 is TGCGCCAGCAGCCCGAACCGGGGGGTTAATTCACCCCTCCACTTT. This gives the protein CASSPNRGVNSPLHF.